Presented here are 32 T cell receptor beta chains from one specimen sequenced in a study of T cells after yellow fever vaccination. TCRdb reanalysed the 5' RACE reads using MiXCR and keeps one entry per CDR3 protein. The sample shows some 560,000 distinct CDR3 sequences, around 16% of them seen only once. Material: PBMCs, obtained about 5 days after the first yellow fever vaccination. The source is a man between 18 and 35 years old who received the YFV17D yellow fever vaccine.

The CDR3 DNA reads TGTGCCAGCTCTTCGACGCCAGACAATCAGCCCCAGCATTTT. This gives the protein CASSSTPDNQPQHF. The chain uses TRBV6-1 and TRBJ1-5; D not certain. The V end was cut by 8 bases, the J end by 3 bases, with 14 bases between. CDR1 and CDR2 (germline): MNHNS, SASEGT. CDR3 length: 14 amino acids.

This rearrangement joins TRBV18 to TRBJ2-1; 9 bases line up with TRBD1. This CDR3 is built from 16 residues. The ends lost 4 bases at V and 1 base at J; junction bases unmatched: 5. Per germline, CDR1 KGHSH and CDR2 LQKENI. Here the CDR3 DNA reads TGTGCCAGCTCACTCAAGGGACAGGGATCCTACAATGAGCAGTTCTTC. Translation: CASSLKGQGSYNEQFF.

The chain couples TRBV28 to TRBJ1-2; D is ambiguous. CDR1 is MDHEN and CDR2 is SYDVKM in the germline V gene. V was shortened by 1 base and J by 6 bases, with 0 bases between the two germline ends. CDR3 length equals 10 residues. The DNA of the CDR3 is TGTGCCAGCAGTTTATATGGCTACACCTTC. Its translation is CASSLYGYTF.

This clonotype was observed at least ten times. This chain uses TRBV4-3 with TRBJ2-2, with 7 nucleotides matching TRBD1. CDR1 is LGHNA, CDR2 YSLEER, per germline. V was clipped by 4 bases and J by 2 bases; unmatched bases: 4. There are 15 residues in the CDR3. CDR3 sequence (DNA): TGCGCCAGCAGCCTGGGGACAGTTAACACCGGGGAGCTGTTTTTT. As protein: CASSLGTVNTGELFF.

A few counts support this clonotype. The chain joins TRBV7-9 to TRBJ2-1; D tentatively reads TRBD1 or TRBD2 (6 bases each). This CDR3 has 15 amino acids. The V end lost 4 bases, the J end lost 9 bases, and 19 bases lay between the germline ends. Germline assignment: CDR1 SEHNR and CDR2 FQNEAQ (reference sequence). CDR3 sequence: CASSSSEGQRAEQFF. CDR3 DNA: TGTGCCAGCAGCTCCTCGGAGGGACAACGGGCTGAGCAGTTCTTC. Drawing the rest from reference TRBV7-9 and TRBJ2-1, the complete variable domain is DTGVSQNPRHKITKRGQNVTFRCDPISEHNRLYWYRQTLGQGPEFLTYFQNEAQLEKSRLLSDRFSAERPKGSFSTLEIQRTEQGDSAMYLCASSSSEGQRAEQFFGPGTRLTVL.

This clonotype has only a few counts. The chain couples TRBV7-9 to TRBJ1-3, with no clear D. Per the germline V gene, CDR1 is SEHNR and CDR2 is FQNEAQ (reference sequence). There are 15 residues in the CDR3. V lost 8 bases to trimming and J lost 4 bases, with 18 bases between them. CDR3 sequence reads: CASEFIPTSGNTIYF. As DNA, the CDR3 is TGTGCCAGCGAATTCATCCCTACTTCGGGAAACACCATATATTTT.

This clonotype showed up just a few times. This sequence joins TRBV10-3 and TRBJ1-1; a weak D match, TRBD1 (6 bases). The V and J ends lost 4 bases and 1 base respectively, with 10 bases between them. The germline gives CDR1 ENHRY, CDR2 SYGVKD. The CDR3 is 14 residues long. The CDR3, as DNA: TGTGCCATCAGTGGGACAGATCAGAACACTGAAGCTTTCTTT. Translation gives CAISGTDQNTEAFF.

This clonotype was counted many times. The rearrangement links TRBV7-2 to TRBJ2-7; D is perhaps TRBD1 or TRBD2 (6 bases each). CDR3 length: 14 amino acids. Germline assignment: CDR1 SGHTA and CDR2 FQGNSA. V was cut by 5 bases and J by 6 bases, with 17 bases left in between. The DNA of the CDR3 is TGTGCCAGCAGCGCCGGGGGCCCCAGCACCGAGCAGTACTTC. It yields the protein CASSAGGPSTEQYF.

J is TRBJ2-4 and V is TRBV3-1, with 8 bases aligning to TRBD2. Germline loops: CDR1 LGHDT, CDR2 YNNKEL (reference sequence). V lost 0 bases to trimming and J lost 3 bases; unmatched junction nucleotides: 10. The CDR3 loop spans 18 amino acids. The CDR3 region is CASSQEELRGANKNIQYF. CDR3 nucleotide sequence: TGTGCCAGCAGCCAAGAGGAATTGCGGGGGGCGAACAAAAACATTCAGTACTTC.

This clonotype was found a few times. This chain uses TRBV7-3 with TRBJ1-2, with D possibly being TRBD1 (6 bases). The germline V gene encodes CDR1 SGHTA and CDR2 FQGTGA. This CDR3 spans 15 amino acids. The ends were cut back, 5 bases at V and 6 bases at J, with 19 bases in the middle. The CDR3: CASSPGDTSPNGYTF. CDR3 coding DNA: TGTGCCAGCAGCCCCGGGGACACCTCACCCAATGGCTACACCTTC.

The chain combines TRBV11-2 with TRBJ2-3, with 12 bases matching TRBD2. CDR3 size: 15 residues. V lost 1 base and J lost 10; bases outside the gene matches: 6. Germline V gives CDR1 SGHAT, CDR2 FQNNGV. As DNA, the CDR3 is TGTGCCAGCAGCTTAGGCCCGACTAGCGGGGGTTCGCAGTATTTT. It translates to CASSLGPTSGGSQYF.

This clonotype was picked up a small number of times. The chain couples TRBV20-1 to TRBJ2-7; D might be TRBD2 (6 bases). CDR1 and CDR2 from the germline V gene are DFQATT and SNEGSKA (reference sequence). The CDR3 has 12 amino acids. The V end lost 6 bases, the J end lost 7 bases, and 16 bases lay between the germline ends. The CDR3 nucleotides are TGCAGTGCGGACGGTGGAGGGGATGAGCAGTACGTC. This encodes CSADGGGDEQYV.

The chain combines TRBV28 with TRBJ2-3; 8 bases fit TRBD1. Germline assignment: CDR1 MDHEN and CDR2 SYDVKM. After removal of 5 bases from V and 4 bases from J, the junction contained 2 bases not matched to a gene. This CDR3 has 13 amino acids. CDR3 sequence: CASSATGADTQYF. The CDR3, as DNA: TGTGCCAGCAGTGCGACAGGGGCAGATACGCAGTATTTT.

The sample holds a few counts of this clonotype. This chain joins TRBV5-8 and TRBJ1-2; unclear D gene. The CDR3 consists of 14 residues. V lost 5 bases and J 3 bases, leaving 14 bases between the germline ends. Germline lookup yields CDR1 SGHTS and CDR2 YDEGEE. CDR3 sequence reads: CASSVPGIDYGYTF. The CDR3 nucleotides read TGTGCCAGCAGTGTGCCGGGGATCGACTATGGCTACACCTTC.

This clonotype was seen only a few times. The gene calls are TRBV27 and TRBJ2-1; 15 bases line up with TRBD2. CDR3 size: 21 residues. The V gene's germline CDR1 is MNHEY and CDR2 SMNVEV (reference sequence). Trimming cost V 4 bases and J 10 bases; bases outside gene matches: 23. CDR3 DNA: TGTGCCAGCAGTTCATCCAACCTGCCGGGACTAGCGGGGGGAGCTTCCCGCGAGCAGTTCTTC. It translates to CASSSSNLPGLAGGASREQFF.

This chain uses TRBV20-1 with TRBJ2-3, with 9 bases fitting TRBD1. The V gene end was trimmed by 6 bases and the J gene end by 4 bases; junction bases not matched to a gene: 11. The CDR3 runs to 15 residues. Germline V gives CDR1 DFQATT, CDR2 SNEGSKA (reference sequence). In DNA, the CDR3 is TGCAGTGCAATATCTACGGACAGGGGATCAGATACGCAGTATTTT. Its translation: CSAISTDRGSDTQYF.

This clonotype has a handful of counts. The rearrangement joins TRBV11-2 to TRBJ1-2; D might be TRBD1 (6 bases). Looked up from germline, CDR1 is SGHAT and CDR2 is FQNNGV. Trimming removed 7 bases at V and 2 bases at J, with 20 bases between. The CDR3 spans 16 residues. The CDR3 bases are TGTGCCAGCAAACCTTCCGGGACACCAATGAACTATGGCTACACCTTC. It encodes CASKPSGTPMNYGYTF. Full variable domain (remainder filled in from reference TRBV11-2 and TRBJ1-2): EAGVAQSPRYKIIEKRQSVAFWCNPISGHATLYWYQQILGQGPKLLIQFQNNGVVDDSQLPKDRFSAERLKGVDSTLKIQPAKLEDSAVYLCASKPSGTPMNYGYTFGSGTRLTVV.

The chain joins TRBV7-2 to TRBJ1-1, with D perhaps matching TRBD1 (5 bases). Germline CDR1 is SGHTA and CDR2 is FQGNSA. The CDR3 runs to 16 residues. Trimming cost V 2 bases and J 2 bases, with 15 bases left between them. The CDR3 DNA reads TGTGCCAGCAGCTTATATTCGAGGGGCTCTAACACTGAAGCTTTCTTT. Translating it yields CASSLYSRGSNTEAFF.

To note about this clonotype: A junction end diverges from the germline sequence, so it may reflect a read error. V usage is TRBV15 and J usage is TRBJ2-2; maybe TRBD1 (6 bases). The CDR3 is 15 residues long. CDR1 is LNHNV, CDR2 YYDKDF, per germline (reference sequence). The DNA of the CDR3 is TGTGCCACCAGCGACTACAGGGAGAACATCGGGGAGCTGTTTTTT. It translates to CATSDYRENIGELFF.

This clonotype was counted between two and nine times. The J gene is TRBJ2-2, the V gene TRBV7-9, with a weak D call TRBD1 (5 bases). V shed 4 bases and J shed 8 bases, with 14 bases lying between them. This CDR3 spans 14 amino acids. Germline V lookup: CDR1 SEHNR, CDR2 FQNEAQ (reference sequence). The CDR3 DNA is TGTGCCAGCAGCTACAGGCAGCCGGGTGGGGAGCTGTTTTTT. Protein: CASSYRQPGGELFF.

This clonotype was seen only a few times. The chain recombines TRBV3-1 with TRBJ1-6, with 8 bases matching TRBD1. The CDR3 contains 15 residues. The germline CDR1 and CDR2 sequences are LGHDT and YNNKEL (reference sequence). V lost 4 bases to trimming and J lost 8 bases; unmatched junction nucleotides: 7. The DNA for the CDR3 is TGTGCCAGCAGCCCCCGACAGGGGAATTATTCACCCCTCCACTTT. Amino acids: CASSPRQGNYSPLHF.

V gene TRBV30 combines with J gene TRBJ2-1; D remains ambiguous. The CDR3 length is 14 residues. Germline CDR1 is GTSNPN and CDR2 is SVGIG (reference sequence). V was pared by 0 bases and J by 2 bases, with 8 bases between. The CDR3 sequence: CAWSVTGTYNEQFF. CDR3 nucleotide sequence: TGTGCCTGGAGTGTCACCGGAACCTACAATGAGCAGTTCTTC.

The V and J genes are TRBV12-3 or TRBV12-4 and TRBJ2-1; possible D gene TRBD2, 6 bases. V was shortened by 7 bases and J by 6 bases, with 13 bases between the two germline ends. The CDR3 runs to 13 residues. CDR3 amino acids: CASMFGGGNEQFF. Here the CDR3 DNA reads TGTGCCAGCATGTTCGGGGGAGGCAATGAGCAGTTCTTC.

This clonotype has a handful of counts. V usage is TRBV7-8 and J usage is TRBJ1-6, with a possible D match to TRBD1 (5 bases). The CDR3 has 17 amino acids. The germline CDR1 and CDR2 sequences are SGHVS and FQNEAQ. Trimming pared 0 bases from V and 4 bases from J, leaving 13 bases between. This CDR3 reads CASSLAWTSGYNSPLHF. The CDR3 region has the DNA TGTGCCAGCAGCTTAGCGTGGACATCTGGGTATAATTCACCCCTCCACTTT.

This clonotype was recorded a few times. The chain links TRBV7-2 to TRBJ1-1; 7 nucleotides agree with TRBD1. Germline CDR1 SGHTA, CDR2 FQGNSA. The CDR3 totals 16 residues. V was pared by 1 base and J by 1 base, with 6 bases of the junction left unmatched. The CDR3 protein is CASSLVIRTGNTEAFF. CDR3 DNA sequence: TGTGCCAGCAGCTTAGTTATCAGGACAGGGAACACTGAAGCTTTCTTT.

The chain employs TRBV4-3 and TRBJ1-2; perhaps TRBD1 as D (6 bases). The CDR3 has 14 residues. Trimming pared 4 bases from V and 6 bases from J, leaving 15 bases between. Germline V gene sequence: CDR1 LGHNA, CDR2 YSLEER. The CDR3 here is CASSPVGGRDGYTF. In DNA form, the CDR3 reads TGCGCCAGCAGCCCTGTTGGGGGCCGAGATGGCTACACCTTC.

J is TRBJ1-2 and V is TRBV12-3 or TRBV12-4, with D tentatively TRBD1 (6 bases). V was pared by 6 bases and J by 4 bases, with 18 bases between. This CDR3 region has 15 residues. The CDR3 DNA is TGTGCCAGCAGAGCAAAGACAGGTATTGCCTATGGCTACACCTTC. This gives the protein CASRAKTGIAYGYTF.

This clonotype showed up just a few times. This chain uses TRBV12-3 or TRBV12-4 with TRBJ2-6; D remains ambiguous. Between the trimmed V and J ends, which lost 5 bases and 2 bases, there was a span of 4 bases. This CDR3 region has 13 residues. The CDR3 coding sequence is TGTGCCAGCAGTCGTCCTGGGGCCAACGTCCTGACTTTC. Translating gives CASSRPGANVLTF.

This clonotype showed up many times. The J gene is TRBJ1-2, the V gene TRBV5-1, with 9 positions matching TRBD1. The CDR3 runs to 14 residues. Germline V gene data show CDR1 as SGHRS and CDR2 as YFSETQ. V shed 4 bases and J 5 bases; nucleotides not matched to a gene: 6. The CDR3 DNA sequence: TGCGCCAGCAGCCTACAGGGGGCGAGTTATGGCTACACCTTC. Translated, it gives CASSLQGASYGYTF.

J is TRBJ2-5 and V is TRBV20-1; the D is unclear. V shed 1 base and J shed 2 bases, with 17 bases lying between them. Germline V gives CDR1 DFQATT, CDR2 SNEGSKA (reference sequence). This CDR3 comprises 16 residues. The CDR3 region is CSARVLFRTSQETQYF. CDR3 coding DNA: TGCAGTGCTAGAGTCCTGTTCCGGACCTCTCAAGAGACCCAGTACTTC.

By share, this clonotype ranks as medium-sized (0.01 to 0.1%). The chain has TRBV7-8 and TRBJ1-2; D is possibly TRBD1 (5 bases). CDR1 SGHVS and CDR2 FQNEAQ come from the germline V gene. V dropped 5 bases and J dropped 0 bases, with 16 bases sitting between them. The CDR3 length is 16 residues. CDR3 coding DNA: TGTGCCAGCAGCCTCGGACAAGCCTGGGCTAACTATGGCTACACCTTC. It is translated as CASSLGQAWANYGYTF. Drawing the rest from reference TRBV7-8 and TRBJ1-2, the complete variable domain is GAGVSQSPRYKVAKRGQDVALRCDPISGHVSLFWYQQALGQGPEFLTYFQNEAQLDKSGLPSDRFFAERPEGSVSTLKIQRTQQEDSAVYLCASSLGQAWANYGYTFGSGTRLTVV.

The chain links TRBV29-1 to TRBJ1-2, with no clear D. Looked up from germline, CDR1 is SQVTM and CDR2 is ANQGSEA. CDR3 length equals 13 residues. V shed 6 bases and J shed 7 bases, with 18 bases lying between them. The CDR3 sequence: CSVETGSRIGYTF. In DNA form, the CDR3 reads TGCAGCGTCGAGACCGGGTCCCGTATTGGCTACACCTTC.